Shown below are 16 T cell receptor beta chains from a single sample sequenced in a study of T-cell memory formation after mild COVID-19. TCRdb re-analysed the 5' RACE reads in MiXCR, keeping a single row per CDR3 protein. The repertoire holds 250,000 to 300,000 distinct CDR3 sequences, with approximately 8.4% as singletons. The sequenced material came from PBMCs or a T cell subset sorted from them (not recorded which). The source is a man in his late teens or twenties who had mild COVID-19 (a few samples of this study predate the infection). Cell type and time point are not known.

The J gene is TRBJ1-1, the V gene TRBV7-2; D unclear. V was cut by 2 bases and J by 1 base, with 11 bases left in between. Germline V gene sequence: CDR1 SGHTA, CDR2 FQGNSA. The CDR3 consists of 15 residues. The CDR3 is CASSLSAATNTEAFF. The CDR3 coding sequence is TGTGCCAGCAGCTTATCGGCAGCCACGAACACTGAAGCTTTCTTT.

The chain is built from TRBV4-3 and TRBJ2-7; 8 bases map to TRBD2. Germline CDR1 LGHNA, CDR2 YSLEER. J gave up 1 base and V 4 bases, and 6 bases lay outside the gene matches. There are 15 residues in the CDR3. CDR3 in DNA: TGCGCCAGCAGCCCCCAGCGGGGGATATCCTACGAGCAGTACTTC. As protein: CASSPQRGISYEQYF.

This clonotype occurred a few times. V is TRBV6-5 and J is TRBJ1-1, with D perhaps TRBD1 (5 bases). Trimming cost V 5 bases and J 1 base, with 11 bases left between them. Germline V gene sequence: CDR1 MNHEY, CDR2 SVGAGI. This CDR3 comprises 14 residues. CDR3 DNA sequence: TGTGCCAGCAGTCCCTTAACAGGGAACACTGAAGCTTTCTTT. Residues: CASSPLTGNTEAFF.

This clonotype was found a few times. J is TRBJ1-5 and V is TRBV3-1; D possibly corresponds to TRBD1 (5 bases). Germline V gene lookup returns CDR1 LGHDT and CDR2 YNNKEL (reference sequence). This CDR3 spans 15 amino acids. V was cut by 4 bases and J by 0 bases, with 10 bases left in between. CDR3 DNA: TGTGCCAGCAGCCCCTCGGACAATAGCAATCAGCCCCAGCATTTT. Amino acids: CASSPSDNSNQPQHF.

The gene calls are TRBV29-1 and TRBJ2-5, with 8 bases identical to TRBD2. J lost 2 bases, V lost 3 bases, and 5 bases had no gene match. Germline CDR1 is SQVTM and CDR2 is ANQGSEA. This CDR3 spans 14 amino acids. CDR3 protein: CSVDGPSGQETQYF. The CDR3 DNA reads TGCAGCGTTGATGGCCCTAGCGGGCAAGAGACCCAGTACTTC.

The genes are TRBV6-5 and TRBJ1-2; D remains unclear. Germline CDR1 MNHEY, CDR2 SVGAGI. The CDR3 totals 13 residues. V lost 6 bases, J lost 4 bases, and 12 bases lay in between. The CDR3 protein is CASRDEGFYGYTF. In nucleotides, the CDR3 is TGTGCCAGCAGGGATGAGGGTTTCTATGGCTACACCTTC.

The chain joins TRBV6-2 or TRBV6-3 to TRBJ2-3, with 13 nucleotides matching TRBD2. The germline gives CDR1 MNHEY, CDR2 SVGEGT. The CDR3 has 19 residues. Trimming removed 5 bases from V and 6 bases from J; junction bases left unmatched: 17. This CDR3 is CASSPLPGLAGRLLDTQYF. CDR3 nucleotide sequence: TGTGCCAGCAGTCCATTACCGGGACTAGCGGGGAGGCTTTTGGATACGCAGTATTTT.

This chain joins TRBV12-3 or TRBV12-4 and TRBJ1-6; TRBD1 aligns across 8 bases. Germline trimming cut 3 bases from V and 9 bases from J; bases unmatched to any gene: 4. This CDR3 region has 14 residues. The DNA of the CDR3 is TGTGCCAGCAGTTTGGACAGGGAGGCTTCACCCCTCCACTTT. Residues: CASSLDREASPLHF.

Ten or more counts support this clonotype. This rearrangement joins TRBV18 to TRBJ2-7; tentative D call: TRBD1 (5 bases). The germline V gene encodes CDR1 KGHSH and CDR2 LQKENI. This CDR3 is built from 13 residues. V lost 5 bases and J lost 7, with 15 bases in between. In nucleotides, the CDR3 is TGTGCCAGCTCATCGCAATTTGCAGGGGAGCAGTACGTC. Amino acids: CASSSQFAGEQYV.

The table lists this clonotype with a few counts. V gene TRBV12-3 or TRBV12-4 combines with J gene TRBJ2-7; D remains ambiguous. The V and J ends lost 0 bases and 3 bases respectively, with 12 bases between them. The CDR3 consists of 15 residues. The CDR3 loop is CASSLALGWNYEQYF. CDR3 nucleotide sequence: TGTGCCAGCAGTTTAGCGCTGGGGTGGAACTACGAGCAGTACTTC.

A few counts support this clonotype. This chain uses TRBV24-1 with TRBJ2-5; 7 bases are a match to TRBD2. V lost 3 bases and J lost 5; bases outside the gene matches: 5. Germline CDR1 reads KGHDR; CDR2 reads SFDVKD. The CDR3 is 14 residues long. The CDR3: CATSDRDGRETQYF. For the CDR3, the DNA is TGTGCCACCAGTGATCGGGACGGGAGGGAGACCCAGTACTTC.

This clonotype was observed many times. No DNA is shown, since the ends of the CDR3 on it are uncertain; the CDR3 is the one TCRdb lists. The gene calls are TRBV6-6 and TRBJ1-3. The germline V gene encodes CDR1 MNHNY and CDR2 SVGAGI (reference sequence). Termini included, the CDR3 measures 14 amino acids. The CDR3 reads CASILEQQGNTIYF.

This clonotype was observed a few times. The chain has TRBV6-6 and TRBJ2-6, with D maybe TRBD2 (6 bases). The V end was cut by 0 bases, the J end by 0 bases, with 9 bases between. The CDR3 loop spans 17 amino acids. The germline gives CDR1 MNHNY, CDR2 SVGAGI (reference sequence). CDR3 region: CASSYSYGGSGANVLTF. The CDR3 nucleotides are TGTGCCAGCAGTTACTCTTACGGGGGCTCTGGGGCCAACGTCCTGACTTTC.

This clonotype occurred many times. V gene TRBV6-2 or TRBV6-3 combines with J gene TRBJ2-5; no clear D. Germline V gene lookup returns CDR1 MNHEY and CDR2 SVGEGT. There are 13 residues in the CDR3. Deletions cut 5 bases from V and 3 bases from J, with 10 bases between. The CDR3 sequence is CASSPDEKETQYF. DNA of the CDR3: TGTGCCAGCAGTCCGGACGAAAAAGAGACCCAGTACTTC.

This clonotype was counted between two and nine times. The chain carries TRBV5-1 and TRBJ2-5; the D is unclear. Germline CDR1 is SGHRS and CDR2 is YFSETQ. The V gene lost 4 bases and the J gene lost 4 bases, with 14 bases spanning the gap. The CDR3 runs 14 residues. CDR3 in DNA: TGCGCCAGCAGCAACACTCCAGGTAGAGAGACCCAGTACTTC. Amino acids: CASSNTPGRETQYF.

In this sample, this clonotype turned up a few times. The chain employs TRBV3-1 and TRBJ2-2, with no clear D. V dropped 1 base and J dropped 1 base, with 10 bases sitting between them. The CDR3 spans 16 residues. The V gene's germline CDR1 is LGHDT and CDR2 YNNKEL (reference sequence). The DNA for the CDR3 is TGTGCCAGCAGCCAAGTCGCCAGCAGGAACACCGGGGAGCTGTTTTTT. It encodes CASSQVASRNTGELFF.